The source of this TCR beta chain is a study of PD-L1 blockade in urothelial cancer (dated 2017 in TCRdb). Describing the broader study: Every patient began therapy in about 2014 and was given atezolizumab 1,200 mg intravenously every 3 weeks. Patients had an ECOG performance status of 0 or 1 and had received between 0 and 3 prior chemotherapy regimens. Durable clinical benefit was achieved by nine patients and was not achieved by 20 patients. About nine tenths of the roughly 29 patients were identified as males with urothelial cancer of bladder origin, and a prior smoking history was reported by 18 of 29 patients. Blood samples gave a median of around 140,000 T cells and tens of thousands of unique TCRs, with a median clonality of 0.080. The study was an exploratory multi-omic analysis of somatic, immune and clinical correlates of response to PD-L1 blockade with atezolizumab in urothelial cancer. Under 30 patients had pretreatment blood TCR-seq, some 25 had at least one posttreatment blood collection, and some 25 had tumor TCR-seq. Blood samples were analyzed at 3 weeks after treatment start (second dose) and at 6 weeks after treatment start. In the same patients who had TCR sequencing, pretreatment tumors also underwent whole exome sequencing and RNA sequencing. Pretreatment tumor samples, along with matched peripheral blood serially collected before and after atezolizumab treatment, were subjected to TCR sequencing. Progression-free survival longer than 6 months counted as durable clinical benefit, and TCR features were additionally tested against both progression-free and overall survival.

CDR1 is given as LNHDA and CDR2 as SQIVND, both from the germline V gene (reference sequence). Spanning cysteine to phenylalanine, the CDR3 consists of 16 amino acids. CDR3 DNA is the only sequence kept; it has 48 bases, read in frame from the first base. At the junction V is shortened by 5 bases and J by 0 bases; bases outside the gene matches: 6. This sample's time point label indicates: peripheral blood 6 weeks after treatment start. The cohort included 25 to 30 patients with locally advanced or metastatic urothelial carcinoma who were treated at Memorial Sloan Kettering on a trial protocol. Peripheral blood mononuclear cells were collected pretreatment and during treatment, with between 1 and 8 total time points per patient. The Qiagen DNeasy Blood extraction kit was used to purify genomic DNA from total PBMCs and tumor samples. PBMCs were collected pretreatment and during treatment, and were isolated and stored as previously described.

The paper's findings and limits, for the study overall: Improved progression-free and overall survival was associated with having pretreatment peripheral blood TCR clonality below the median. Because of the small sample size (n = 29) and the many exploratory analyses performed, the results are intended to be regarded as hypothesis-generating. At 3 weeks after the start of treatment, tumor-associated TCR clones in peripheral blood had expanded more in patients with durable benefit (n ≈ 20, p = 0.022).

Concerning this clone itself: The target of this receptor is not known. The record has no base qualities; no much larger clone is one base away.

To estimate absolute template abundance from read counts, synthetic TCR analog templates were spiked into each PCR. TCRbeta CDR3 regions were amplified from genomic DNA with bias-controlled V and J gene primers using the immunoSEQ assay. Sequencing of rearranged TCRbeta segments was done at approximately 20X coverage. The source study handled its data this way. Sequencing errors were corrected by clustering and CDR3s were annotated against IMGT to assign V, D and J genes. Downstream analyses used only productive TCRbeta rearrangements and left out out-of-frame or stop-codon sequences. Clonality was computed as one minus Shannon entropy normalized by the log of the number of unique productive sequences. Fisher's exact test with Benjamini-Hochberg correction, at a threshold of adjusted p below 0.01, was used to find clones that differed between time points or between blood and tumor. Here the immuneACCESS table is served through TCRdb, limited to in-frame sequences with V and J called. Missing clones are a known gap in these copies; in checked studies unresolved V genes cover under half, and the rest lacks a known reason. V and J calls and clone size come straight from that table; D and trimming were deduced from the DNA. This sample holds 40,000 to 55,000 clones; approximately 83% were observed only once. Together, the top ten hold less than 11% of the sample.

Recombination linked TRBV19 to TRBJ1-5; 8 central bases correspond to TRBD1. The receptor was isolated from a man in his fifties or sixties with urothelial cancer. Here the sequenced sample was PBMCs, taken around atezolizumab (anti-PD-L1) treatment. The CDR3 loop reads CASSGLGQASNQPQHF. The nucleotides read TGTGCCAGTAGTGGTTTGGGACAGGCTAGCAATCAGCCCCAGCATTTT.